Reported below is one TCR beta chain. Sequenced by immunoSEQ multiplex PCR; TCRdb stores in-frame clones only, minus some. The data hold approximately 70,000 clones, with roughly 85% observed a single time. Germline CDR1 and CDR2: GTSNPN and SVGIG (reference sequence). The CDR3 loop spans 10 amino acids. These data are taken from a study of blood T cell repertoires in COVID-19. Study background: The origin of the acute and convalescent COVID-19 samples was the United States, Italy and Spain.

Sequenced sample: peripheral blood. The chain carries TRBV30 and TRBJ1-2; D is possibly TRBD1 (5 bases). The sequence came from a woman aged 80 or over with acute or convalescent COVID-19. DNA for the CDR3: TGTGTCGTTTTCCAGGGAGGCTACACCTTC. Protein product: CVVFQGGYTF.